These 7 T cell receptor beta chains originate from one sample sequenced in a study of shared clonotypes between healthy human individuals. Sequencing was performed with immunoSEQ multiplex PCR; in TCRdb, only in-frame clones are kept and a portion is missing. The sample shows under 850,000 clones, about two thirds of them seen only once. The sample taken for sequencing was memory CD4+ T cells sorted from blood. The subset was: CD45RA-negative fraction. The origin of the receptors is a woman in her 30s in good health.

The sample holds a few counts of this clone. V gene TRBV5-6 combines with J gene TRBJ2-1; no firm D call. Trimming left V 4 bases short and J 8 bases short, with 13 bases between. This CDR3 contains 13 residues. CDR1 is SGHDT and CDR2 is YYEEEE in the germline V gene. CDR3 in amino acids: CASSPGARYEQFF. DNA of the CDR3: TGTGCCAGCAGCCCAGGTGCGCGCTATGAGCAGTTCTTC.

The gene calls are TRBV6-1 and TRBJ1-4; D unresolved. This CDR3 comprises 12 residues. Germline-derived CDR1 and CDR2 are MNHNS and SASEGT. V was clipped by 2 bases and J by 7 bases, with 5 bases between them. The CDR3, as DNA: TGTGCCAGCAGTGAAATCGGTGAAAAACTGTTTTTT. Protein: CASSEIGEKLFF.

This clone was detected only once. The gene calls are TRBV25-1 and TRBJ2-7; 8 bases are a match to TRBD1. The CDR3 loop spans 14 amino acids. Unmatched junction bases numbered 10, after V lost 5 bases and J lost 7 bases. Germline V gene sequence: CDR1 MGHDK, CDR2 SYGVNS. CDR3 bases: TGTGCCAGCAGTACTGGACAGGGAAGTGGGGAGCAGTACTTC. Its translation is CASSTGQGSGEQYF.

In the case of this clone: Only one base separates this from a far larger clonotype, so it likely reflects a read error. Other DNA sequences in the same sample also yield this CDR3. This chain joins TRBV14 and TRBJ1-4; 7 bases are a match to TRBD1. The V and J ends lost 6 bases and 4 bases, in that order; junction bases with no gene match: 8. CDR3 size: 15 residues. The germline CDR1 and CDR2 sequences are SGHDN and FVKESK. The CDR3 nucleotides are TGTGCCAGCAGTCCTGGACAGGTGTTTAATGAAAAACTGTTTTTT. This translates into CASSPGQVFNEKLFF. Full variable domain (rest looked up from reference TRBV14 and TRBJ1-4): EAGVTQFPSHSVIEKGQTVTLRCDPISGHDNLYWYRRVMGKEIKFLLHFVKESKQDESGMPNNRFLAERTGGTYSTLKVQPAELEDSGVYFCASSPGQVFNEKLFFGSGTQLSVL.

The V gene is TRBV19, the J gene TRBJ1-5; D is possibly TRBD1 (6 bases). Germline assignment: CDR1 LNHDA and CDR2 SQIVND (reference sequence). V shed 4 bases and J shed 6 bases, with 10 bases lying between them. The CDR3 spans 13 residues. The CDR3 DNA follows: TGTGCCAGTAGTAAACAGGGAGGTCAGCCCCAGCATTTT. This encodes CASSKQGGQPQHF.

This clone was seen only once. The chain links TRBV5-1 to TRBJ1-4; D ambiguous. The CDR3 is 14 residues long. Per germline, CDR1 SGHRS and CDR2 YFSETQ. With 3 bases removed from V and 4 bases from J, the gap between germline ends came to 10 bases. The CDR3 spells CASSSGSFNEKLFF. DNA of the CDR3: TGCGCCAGCAGCTCTGGGAGTTTTAATGAAAAACTGTTTTTT.

This rearrangement joins TRBV5-4 to TRBJ2-5; D ambiguous. Germline V lookup: CDR1 SGHNT, CDR2 YYREEE (reference sequence). The CDR3 has 14 residues. V was cut by 2 bases and J by 2 bases, with 10 bases left in between. The CDR3 protein is CASSFPGLQETQYF. The CDR3 DNA follows: TGTGCCAGCAGCTTCCCCGGCCTTCAAGAGACCCAGTACTTC.